This passage covers 22 T cell receptor beta chains from one sample sequenced in a study of technical replicates of blood from a handful of donors. Sequencing used immunoSEQ multiplex PCR; TCRdb keeps in-frame clones, though not all of them. Of tens of thousands of clones listed, 85% to 95% are singletons. The sequenced sample consisted of T cells isolated from PBMCs. The receptors shown here come from a human donor in good health.

In DNA, the CDR3 is TGTGCCAGCAGTGATCGTCCCAGCTGGAGCTCCTACGAGCAGTACTTC. Its protein product is CASSDRPSWSSYEQYF. J is TRBJ2-7 and V is TRBV6-1; D is uncertain. The CDR3 extends over 16 amino acids. V lost 3 bases and J lost 0, with 15 bases in between. Germline values: CDR1 MNHNS, CDR2 SASEGT.

The V and J genes are TRBV7-2 and TRBJ1-5, with 7 bases that match TRBD1. Germline trimming cut 5 bases from V and 4 bases from J; bases unmatched to any gene: 2. Germline CDR1 reads SGHTA; CDR2 reads FQGNSA. The CDR3 is 13 amino acids. CDR3 nucleotides: TGTGCCAGCAGCAAACAGGGGAATCAGCCCCAGCATTTT. Translated: CASSKQGNQPQHF.

J is TRBJ2-7 and V is TRBV28; D possibly corresponds to TRBD2 (7 bases). Germline V gene data show CDR1 as MDHEN and CDR2 as SYDVKM. V lost 1 base and J 2 bases, leaving 18 bases between the germline ends. The CDR3 loop spans 17 amino acids. The CDR3 DNA follows: TGTGCCAGCAGTTTATTTCCTCGGGGGGACATCCCCTACGAGCAGTACTTC. This gives the protein CASSLFPRGDIPYEQYF.

This clone was detected once. The J gene is TRBJ1-4, the V gene TRBV5-1, with no clear D. The germline gives CDR1 SGHRS, CDR2 YFSETQ. The CDR3 is 14 residues long. Trimming took off 2 bases at V and 7 bases at J, with 12 bases between the two ends. CDR3 nucleotide sequence: TGCGCCAGCAGCTTCGGCGGCTACTTTGAAAAACTGTTTTTT. This translates into CASSFGGYFEKLFF.

The genes are TRBV28 and TRBJ2-3; 15 positions match TRBD2. The CDR3 has 17 residues. Germline CDR1 is MDHEN and CDR2 is SYDVKM. Trimming at V came to 4 bases and at J to 4 bases, leaving 6 bases not matched to a gene. CDR3 bases: TGTGCCAGCAGTTGGACTAGCGGGAGGGCCATACCAGATACGCAGTATTTT. Translating gives CASSWTSGRAIPDTQYF.

The rearrangement uses TRBV7-9 and TRBJ2-1, with TRBD2 matching over 11 bases. After removal of 0 bases from V and 2 bases from J, the junction contained 3 bases not matched to a gene. The CDR3 contains 17 residues. Germline V lookup: CDR1 SEHNR, CDR2 FQNEAQ (reference sequence). For the CDR3, the DNA is TGTGCCAGCAGCTTAGCATTAGCGGGGGGGGCCTACAATGAGCAGTTCTTC. This sequence encodes CASSLALAGGAYNEQFF.

V and J are TRBV19 and TRBJ2-5; 9 nucleotides line up with TRBD1. The ends lost 4 bases at V and 2 bases at J; junction bases unmatched: 5. The length of the CDR3 is 15 residues. The V gene's germline CDR1 is LNHDA and CDR2 SQIVND (reference sequence). CDR3 DNA sequence: TGTGCCAGTAGTAATCCGACAGGGGGGCAAGAGACCCAGTACTTC. Its protein is CASSNPTGGQETQYF.

The chain employs TRBV10-2 and TRBJ2-6; D remains unclear. The V end was cut by 10 bases, the J end by 2 bases, with 12 bases between. There are 14 residues in the CDR3. CDR1 WSHSY and CDR2 SAAADI come from the germline V gene. The CDR3 nucleotides are TGCGCCACCGCCTCGCTAGCTGGGGCCAACGTCCTGACTTTC. Its translation is CATASLAGANVLTF.

This chain joins TRBV11-1 and TRBJ1-1; TRBD1 matches at 7 bases. The CDR3 spans 18 residues. Germline V gene sequence: CDR1 SGHAT, CDR2 FQDESV (reference sequence). The junction had 11 bases not matched to a gene; V was cut back by 1 base and J by 0 bases. In DNA, the CDR3 is TGTGCCAGCAGCTTAGTGGGGGGACAGAACCCCATGAACACTGAAGCTTTCTTT. Translated: CASSLVGGQNPMNTEAFF.

The J gene is TRBJ1-6, the V gene TRBV6-5; 7 bases map to TRBD1. The CDR3 totals 15 residues. CDR1 MNHEY and CDR2 SVGAGI come from the germline V gene. Trimming removed 6 bases from V and 9 bases from J; junction bases left unmatched: 11. CDR3 nucleotide sequence: TGTGCCAGCAGACTCGGACAGGCTGGTTTTTCACCCCTCCACTTT. Protein: CASRLGQAGFSPLHF.

The chain links TRBV4-1 to TRBJ1-3, with 8 bases aligning to TRBD1. Trimming cost V 2 bases and J 4 bases; bases outside gene matches: 1. The CDR3 length is 14 residues. Germline lookup yields CDR1 MGHRA and CDR2 YSYEKL. This CDR3 is CASSQQGAGNTIYF. The CDR3 nucleotides read TGCGCCAGCAGCCAACAGGGGGCCGGAAACACCATATATTTT.

The chain is built from TRBV28 and TRBJ2-7, with no clear D. The germline gives CDR1 MDHEN, CDR2 SYDVKM. The V gene lost 1 base and the J gene lost 7 bases, with 8 bases spanning the gap. This CDR3 is built from 12 residues. The CDR3 reads CASSLLSQEQYF. The CDR3 DNA is TGTGCCAGCAGTTTATTAAGTCAGGAGCAGTACTTC. The whole variable domain, filled in from reference TRBV28 and TRBJ2-7, reads DVKVTQSSRYLVKRTGEKVFLECVQDMDHENMFWYRQDPGLGLRLIYFSYDVKMKEKGDIPEGYSVSREKKERFSLILESASTNQTSMYLCASSLLSQEQYFGPGTRLTVT.

CDR3: CASSPPGGGEVSEQFF. The CDR3, as DNA: TGTGCCAGCAGCCCTCCGGGCGGCGGGGAGGTTAGTGAGCAGTTCTTC. The rearrangement joins TRBV7-9 to TRBJ2-1; D is possibly TRBD2 (6 bases). Looked up from germline, CDR1 is SEHNR and CDR2 is FQNEAQ (reference sequence). V gave up 5 bases and J gave up 9 bases, with 23 bases separating them. The CDR3 is 16 residues long. Full variable domain (missing parts from reference TRBV7-9 and TRBJ2-1): DTGVSQNPRHKITKRGQNVTFRCDPISEHNRLYWYRQTLGQGPEFLTYFQNEAQLEKSRLLSDRFSAERPKGSFSTLEIQRTEQGDSAMYLCASSPPGGGEVSEQFFGPGTRLTVL.

This rearrangement joins TRBV2 to TRBJ2-7, with a weak D call TRBD2 (5 bases). This CDR3 is 12 amino acids long. V dropped 6 bases and J dropped 3 bases, with 9 bases sitting between them. CDR1 SNHLY and CDR2 FYNNEI come from the germline V gene. The DNA of the CDR3 is TGTGCCAGCAGCCTTGGAGGCTACGAGCAGTACTTC. It is translated as CASSLGGYEQYF.

The chain carries TRBV5-8 and TRBJ1-5; D not resolved. The germline V and J ends were trimmed by 3 bases and 0 bases, with 10 bases remaining between them. The CDR3 consists of 15 residues. Per the germline V gene, CDR1 is SGHTS and CDR2 is YDEGEE. The CDR3 sequence: CASSSRRYSNQPQHF. CDR3 coding DNA: TGTGCCAGCAGCTCGAGGCGTTATAGCAATCAGCCCCAGCATTTT.

The rearrangement uses TRBV28 and TRBJ2-1; 13 bases line up with TRBD2. The ends lost 8 bases at V and 8 bases at J; junction bases unmatched: 3. The germline gives CDR1 MDHEN, CDR2 SYDVKM. The CDR3 runs 13 residues. The CDR3 DNA follows: TGTGCCAGCCTACTAGCGGGAGGGTATGAGCAGTTCTTC. This translates into CASLLAGGYEQFF.

This chain joins TRBV14 and TRBJ1-2; no clear D gene. The CDR3 loop spans 13 amino acids. Germline V lookup: CDR1 SGHDN, CDR2 FVKESK. V shed 4 bases and J shed 8 bases, with 14 bases lying between them. DNA for the CDR3: TGTGCCAGCAGCCCGGAGGCTCTGGGGGGCTACACCTTC. Protein: CASSPEALGGYTF.

The V call is TRBV5-1, the J call TRBJ1-5; no reliable D call. The CDR3 extends over 15 amino acids. V was pared by 0 bases and J by 5 bases, with 12 bases between. The V gene's germline CDR1 is SGHRS and CDR2 YFSETQ. CDR3 protein: CASSLGLQEDQPQHF. The DNA of the CDR3 is TGCGCCAGCAGCTTGGGATTGCAGGAAGATCAGCCCCAGCATTTT.

The chain employs TRBV2 and TRBJ2-3; D might be TRBD2 (5 bases). The germline V gene encodes CDR1 SNHLY and CDR2 FYNNEI. The CDR3 covers 16 residues. V was trimmed by 5 bases and J by 3 bases, leaving 18 bases between them. The CDR3 reads CASSHRGLQETDTQYF. CDR3 in DNA: TGTGCCAGCAGTCACCGCGGGCTCCAAGAGACAGATACGCAGTATTTT.

This chain joins TRBV5-1 and TRBJ1-1; 9 nucleotides line up with TRBD1. The CDR3 runs to 15 residues. V lost 4 bases to trimming and J lost 1 base; unmatched junction nucleotides: 5. Per germline, CDR1 SGHRS and CDR2 YFSETQ. CDR3 sequence reads: CASSPGQGRNTEAFF. Here the CDR3 DNA reads TGCGCCAGCAGCCCAGGACAGGGGAGGAACACTGAAGCTTTCTTT.

The chain is built from TRBV11-1 and TRBJ2-2, with 7 nucleotides matching TRBD1. Germline V gene sequence: CDR1 SGHAT, CDR2 FQDESV (reference sequence). V lost 4 bases and J lost 7; bases outside the gene matches: 9. This CDR3 comprises 15 residues. This CDR3 reads CASSSNRGRIGELFF. The DNA of the CDR3 is TGTGCCAGCAGCTCGAATAGGGGGCGCATCGGGGAGCTGTTTTTT. Full variable domain (remainder filled in from reference TRBV11-1 and TRBJ2-2): EAEVAQSPRYKITEKSQAVAFWCDPISGHATLYWYRQILGQGPELLVQFQDESVVDDSQLPKDRFSAERLKGVDSTLKIQPAELGDSAMYLCASSSNRGRIGELFFGEGSRLTVL.

The chain is built from TRBV28 and TRBJ2-7; tentatively, D is TRBD1 (6 bases). Germline V gene lookup returns CDR1 MDHEN and CDR2 SYDVKM. V lost 5 bases and J 3 bases, leaving 17 bases between the germline ends. The CDR3 consists of 15 residues. CDR3: CASSTPHRDHYEQYF. CDR3 bases: TGTGCCAGCAGTACCCCTCACAGGGACCACTACGAGCAGTACTTC.